A selection of T cell receptor beta chains follows, all from one sample in a study of CD8 T cells in Susac syndrome. TCRdb used MiXCR to reprocess the immunoSEQ multiplex PCR reads, holding one entry per CDR3 protein. Of tens of thousands of distinct CDR3 sequences detected, approximately 95% appear once; the ten largest clones hold 0.45% to 0.5%. The sequenced sample consisted of CD8+ T cells from PBMCs. These receptors were obtained from a human donor with Susac syndrome. The CDR3 runs from the conserved cysteine through the conserved F or W. The D gene is left open where the match is weak. Clone size is not always given. Where it is, it says once, few, many or a class for expanded clones.

>TRBD1|TRBV20-1|TRBJ1-2|.
CSATGGEDYGYTF
TGCAGTGCTACAGGGGGCGAAGACTATGGCTACACCTTC
>TRBD1|TRBV7-9|TRBJ2-1|.
CASIDSQGVHVEQFF
TGTGCCAGCATTGACTCACAGGGGGTTCATGTCGAGCAGTTCTTC
>.|TRBV19|TRBJ1-1|.
CASSIVAQTETNTEAFF
TGTGCCAGTAGTATAGTCGCTCAGACAGAGACGAACACTGAAGCTTTCTTT
>TRBD2|TRBV2|TRBJ2-3|.
CASSGLAGTTDTQYF
TGTGCCAGCAGTGGTCTAGCGGGAACCACAGATACGCAGTATTTT
>TRBD2|TRBV30|TRBJ2-5|.
CAWTVGGTAQYF
TGTGCCTGGACAGTGGGGGGGACGGCCCAGTACTTC
>.|TRBV19|TRBJ1-1|.
CASNTGNTEAFF
TGTGCCAGTAATACAGGGAACACTGAAGCTTTCTTT
>.|TRBV30|TRBJ2-1|.
CAWMVLAGEQFF
TGTGCCTGGATGGTCCTGGCGGGAGAGCAGTTCTTC
>.|TRBV6-5|TRBJ2-1|.
CASSYPKGGQFF
TGTGCCAGCAGTTACCCGAAGGGGGGGCAGTTCTTC
>TRBD1|TRBV30|TRBJ2-5|few
CAWSPLPATGTGQETQYF
TGTGCCTGGAGTCCCCTCCCGGCTACCGGGACAGGCCAAGAGACCCAGTACTTC
>TRBD1|TRBV7-9|TRBJ2-5|few
CASSLGTGVKKTQYF
TGTGCCAGCAGCCTCGGGACAGGGGTAAAGAAGACCCAGTACTTC
>.|TRBV5-1|TRBJ2-1|.
CASSPYSNEQFF
TGCGCCAGCAGCCCTTACTCGAATGAGCAGTTCTTC
>TRBD1|TRBV6-1|TRBJ2-2|.
CASPGQGDTGELFF
TGTGCCAGCCCGGGACAGGGGGACACCGGGGAGCTGTTTTTT
>TRBD1|TRBV29-1|TRBJ2-1|.
CSVGGQGQYNEQFF
TGCAGCGTTGGGGGACAGGGGCAGTACAATGAGCAGTTCTTC
>TRBD2|TRBV6-1|TRBJ2-1|.
CASSLSTSGKYNEQFF
TGTGCCAGCAGCCTCTCTACTAGCGGAAAATACAATGAGCAGTTCTTC
>.|TRBV9|TRBJ2-2|.
CASSPEGDLLDTGELFF
TGTGCCAGCAGCCCAGAGGGGGACCTTCTCGATACCGGGGAGCTGTTTTTT
>.|TRBV7-9|TRBJ2-1|.
CASSPALGLNEQFF
TGTGCCAGCAGCCCAGCCTTAGGCCTCAATGAGCAGTTCTTC
>TRBD1|TRBV4-1|TRBJ1-1|.
CASSQTTGGNTEAFF
TGCGCCAGCAGCCAAACGACAGGGGGCAACACTGAAGCTTTCTTT
>.|TRBV27|TRBJ2-3|.
CASSFRGKDTQYF
TGTGCCAGCAGTTTTCGGGGAAAAGATACGCAGTATTTT
>.|TRBV6-5|TRBJ2-7|.
CASIPPSGQVYEQYF
TGTGCCAGCATTCCCCCTTCCGGACAAGTCTACGAGCAGTACTTC
>.|TRBV29-1|TRBJ2-7|.
CSVEEVGDEQYF
TGCAGCGTTGAAGAGGTAGGGGACGAGCAGTACTTC
>.|TRBV25-1|TRBJ2-3|.
CASSEYIRQGSTDTQYF
TGTGCCAGCAGTGAATATATTCGGCAGGGGAGCACAGATACGCAGTATTTT
>.|TRBV4-1|TRBJ1-1|.
CASSQERTLMNTEAFF
TGCGCCAGCAGCCAAGAACGGACCTTAATGAACACTGAAGCTTTCTTT
>.|TRBV9|TRBJ1-5|.
CASSPGDSNQPQHF
TGTGCCAGCAGCCCAGGGGACAGCAATCAGCCCCAGCATTTT
>TRBD2|TRBV12-3/TRBV12-4|TRBJ2-7|.
CASSPGGGKDEQYF
TGTGCCAGCAGTCCTGGCGGGGGGAAGGACGAGCAGTACTTC
>TRBD2|TRBV9|TRBJ2-7|.
CASSPTAGGGTYEQYF
TGTGCCAGCAGCCCAACAGCGGGGGGAGGCACCTACGAGCAGTACTTC
>.|TRBV27|TRBJ2-1|.
CASSLGTTNNEQFF
TGTGCCAGCAGTCTAGGGACCACCAACAATGAGCAGTTCTTC
>.|TRBV6-5|TRBJ1-1|.
CASSYTIQGFHTEAFF
TGTGCCAGCAGTTACACAATCCAGGGGTTTCACACTGAAGCTTTCTTT
>.|TRBV20-1|TRBJ1-1|.
CSARDYRAGTEAFF
TGCAGTGCTAGAGACTACAGGGCAGGCACTGAAGCTTTCTTT
>.|TRBV6-5|TRBJ2-5|.
CASSYWGQETQYF
TGTGCCAGCAGTTACTGGGGGCAAGAGACCCAGTACTTC
>TRBD2|TRBV4-1|TRBJ2-7|.
CASSLSLGGSAGEQYF
TGCGCCAGCAGCCTCTCGCTGGGGGGGAGTGCCGGTGAGCAGTACTTC
>TRBD1|TRBV6-5|TRBJ2-7|.
CASSHRDRVEREQYF
TGTGCCAGCAGCCACCGGGACAGGGTGGAGCGCGAGCAGTACTTC
>TRBD2|TRBV4-3|TRBJ2-7|.
CASSQDSTGGGEQYF
TGCGCCAGCAGCCAAGATTCCACCGGGGGGGGCGAGCAGTACTTC
>.|TRBV28|TRBJ2-7|.
CASSSPRGHEQYF
TGTGCCAGCAGTTCGCCCAGGGGCCACGAGCAGTACTTC
>TRBD2|TRBV30|TRBJ2-1|.
CAWSERLAANEQFF
TGTGCCTGGAGTGAAAGACTAGCGGCGAATGAGCAGTTCTTC
>TRBD2|TRBV2|TRBJ2-1|.
CASRTGTSGYTDEQFF
TGTGCCAGCAGGACCGGGACTAGCGGATATACGGATGAGCAGTTCTTC
>TRBD2|TRBV30|TRBJ2-1|once
CAWSVDSGSSDAEANEQFF
TGTGCCTGGAGTGTTGATAGCGGGAGTAGCGACGCAGAGGCCAATGAGCAGTTCTTC
>.|TRBV29-1|TRBJ2-2|.
CSVLRANTGELFF
TGCAGCGTCCTCAGGGCGAACACCGGGGAGCTGTTTTTT
>.|TRBV21-1|TRBJ2-7|.
CASSKVRRLADKCYEQYF
TGTGCCAGCAGCAAAGTTCGTCGGCTAGCTGACAAATGTTACGAGCAGTACTTC
>.|TRBV12-3/TRBV12-4|TRBJ1-1|.
CASSLAPGAEAFF
TGTGCCAGCAGTTTAGCCCCAGGCGCTGAAGCTTTCTTT
>.|TRBV7-2|TRBJ2-3|few
CASSSPEGVSRADTQYF
TGTGCCAGCAGCTCCCCTGAGGGGGTCTCTAGGGCAGATACGCAGTATTTT
>TRBD2|TRBV4-1|TRBJ2-1|.
CASSRSTSGSDEQFF
TGCGCCAGCAGCAGGAGTACTAGCGGGAGTGATGAGCAGTTCTTC
>TRBD2|TRBV19|TRBJ2-7|.
CASKGGLAETYEQYF
TGTGCCAGTAAAGGGGGACTAGCGGAAACCTACGAGCAGTACTTC